The source of this TCR beta chain is a study of T-cell memory formation after mild COVID-19. Background on the study: Largely, TCR clusters stayed within a single donor. Findings of the study overall: Contracting CD8+ clones were enriched in EMRA, CD4+ mainly in CM and EM.

V lost 4 bases to trimming and J lost 4 bases, with 4 bases between them. The CDR3 loop spans 11 amino acids. From germline, CDR1 is MNHNS and CDR2 SASEGT. TCRdb analysed the 5' RACE reads with MiXCR anew, one entry per CDR3 protein. The data show over 350,000 distinct CDR3 sequences, 15% to 20% seen once. This clonotype was observed a few times. Antigen specificity is unknown. The rearrangement uses TRBV6-1 and TRBJ1-2; D ambiguous. Material for sequencing was PBMCs or a T cell subset sorted from them (not recorded which). This clonotype was obtained from a man between 18 and 35 years old who had mild COVID-19 (a few samples of this study predate the infection). Cell type and time point are not known. The CDR3 spells CASSGRYGYTF. CDR3 DNA sequence: TGTGCCAGCAGTGGTCGCTATGGCTACACCTTC.